The T cell receptor (beta chain) under discussion was sequenced for a study of shared clonotypes between healthy human individuals. Trimming at V came to 5 bases and at J to 15 bases, leaving 15 bases not matched to a gene. The CDR3 has 13 amino acids. Germline V gives CDR1 SQVTM, CDR2 ANQGSEA. Profiling relied on immunoSEQ multiplex PCR, and the TCRdb table lists in-frame clones only, not all of them. The sample contains some 480,000 clones, 79% of which appear only once. The source material was PBMCs. The chain couples TRBV29-1 to TRBJ2-1; 8 bases agree with TRBD2. This receptor was taken from a woman between 35 and 50 years old in good health. Some clones in this sample may be carry-over from other donors' samples. DNA of the CDR3: TGCAGCGTTTCTCCCAGCGGGAGTTCCTTCAGGTTCTTC. Its translation: CSVSPSGSSFRFF.